This T cell receptor beta chain was sequenced during a study of blood T cell repertoires in COVID-19. Germline CDR1 reads SEHNR; CDR2 reads FQNEAQ (reference sequence). V dropped 2 bases and J dropped 5 bases, with 12 bases sitting between them. The CDR3 length is 14 residues. Only in-frame clones appear in the TCRdb table, and some are missing; sequencing was by immunoSEQ multiplex PCR. This repertoire shows 85,000 to 120,000 clones, 65% to 75% found once; its top ten account for approximately 0.9%. The receptor was isolated from a human donor with acute or convalescent COVID-19. The donor label of this sample is uncertain. The sample consisted of peripheral blood. The chain recombines TRBV7-9 with TRBJ2-5; TRBD2 is a possible D gene (7 bases). CDR3 DNA: TGTGCCAGCAGCTTAACGGGGGGCGTGGAGACCCAGTACTTC. The encoded protein is CASSLTGGVETQYF.